This is a list of T cell receptor beta chains from one sample in a study of vaccination and CD4 T cells after COVID-19. No antigens are known for them. TCRdb reanalysed the PCR reads using MiXCR and keeps one entry per CDR3 protein. The sample holds fewer than 20,000 distinct CDR3 sequences, around 45% seen once. The source was CD4+ T cells from blood, cultured in vitro, collected before SARS-CoV-2 vaccination. These receptor sequences come from a human donor who had recovered from COVID-19. Each CDR3 is given with its conserved first and last residue. A D gene is named only where the DNA matches it firmly. Only part of the rows carry a size: once, few, many, or a class if the clone is expanded.

>few|NA|TRBV12-3/TRBV12-4|TRBJ1-1
TGTGCCAGCAGTTTAGATCAAGGCACTGAAGCTTTCTTT
CASSLDQGTEAFF
>few|NA|TRBV6-5|TRBJ1-2
TGTGCCAGCAGTTACTCGACGAGTGGCCATGGCTACACCTTC
CASSYSTSGHGYTF
>NA|TRBD2|TRBV18|TRBJ2-5
TGTGCCAGCTCACCAATGGCGACTAGCGGTCAAGAGACCCAGTACTTC
CASSPMATSGQETQYF
>once|NA|TRBV7-8|TRBJ1-1
TGTGCCAGCAGCCCTACAGCTCTCACTGAAGCTTTCTTT
CASSPTALTEAFF
>NA|TRBD2|TRBV24-1|TRBJ2-1
TGTGCCACCAGCGATCGGTCCGGGACTAATTACAATGAGCAGTTCTTC
CATSDRSGTNYNEQFF
>NA|NA|TRBV20-1|TRBJ1-6
TGCAGTGCTAGGACGACAGTCATTAATTCACCCCTCCACTTT
CSARTTVINSPLHF
>NA|NA|TRBV6-1|TRBJ1-5
TGTGCCACAAAGTACCTCCCGGACGTCGGGCCCCAGCATTTT
CATKYLPDVGPQHF
>NA|NA|TRBV27|TRBJ2-7
TGTGCCAGCAAGCGGACGGGGACCTACGAGCAGTACTTC
CASKRTGTYEQYF
>few|TRBD1|TRBV6-1|TRBJ1-6
TGTGCCAGCAGTCGCGGGACAGGCCAAGGGATACCCCTCCACTTT
CASSRGTGQGIPLHF
>NA|NA|TRBV20-1|TRBJ1-2
TGCAGTGCTAGAAAAACTGGTGGCTACACCTTC
CSARKTGGYTF
>NA|NA|TRBV27|TRBJ2-1
TGTGCCAGCAGTTTGGGGAGTGGAGCGGGCAATGAGCAGTTCTTC
CASSLGSGAGNEQFF
>few|NA|TRBV7-9|TRBJ2-3
TGTGCCTACGTAGGGCTCAGCACAGATACGCAGTATTTT
CAYVGLSTDTQYF
>once|TRBD1|TRBV20-1|TRBJ2-7
TGCAGTGCTGAAAGGACGGGACAGGGGGGAATAGGGGAGCAGTACTTC
CSAERTGQGGIGEQYF
>NA|NA|TRBV7-2|TRBJ2-7
TGTGCCAGCAGCTTAGCGCACAGGGCAGAGCAGTACTTC
CASSLAHRAEQYF
>few|NA|TRBV27|TRBJ1-5
TGTGCCAGCAGCCAAGGTAGGAAAGATCAGCCCCAGCATTTT
CASSQGRKDQPQHF
>few|TRBD1|TRBV7-2|TRBJ1-2
TGTGCCAGCAGCTCGTCACCTACAGGGGGTAATGGCTACACCTTC
CASSSSPTGGNGYTF
>once|TRBD1|TRBV25-1|TRBJ2-2
TGTGCCAGCAAAAGACAGGGAAGGACCGGGGAGCTGTTTTTT
CASKRQGRTGELFF
>few|NA|TRBV20-1|TRBJ1-4
TGCAGTGCTAGAGAATACCCCCACGGGGATGAAAAACTGTTTTTT
CSAREYPHGDEKLFF
>NA|NA|TRBV7-2|TRBJ1-4
TGTGCCAGCAGCTTGGAGCCTGCAACTAATGAAAAACTGTTTTTT
CASSLEPATNEKLFF
>NA|NA|TRBV19|TRBJ1-2
TGTGCCAGTAGTTCAAGCGTCCCATTGTATGGCTACACCTTC
CASSSSVPLYGYTF
>NA|NA|TRBV6-2/TRBV6-3|TRBJ1-1
TGTGCCAGCAGTTACAAGGGCACTGAAGCTTTCTTT
CASSYKGTEAFF
>NA|NA|TRBV27|TRBJ1-1
TGTGCCAGCAGTTTTAGTAGTCTCGCAGACACTGAAGCTTTCTTT
CASSFSSLADTEAFF
>NA|TRBD2|TRBV7-9|TRBJ2-5
TGTGCCAGCCGGACTAGCTCGGAGACCCAGTACTTC
CASRTSSETQYF
>NA|NA|TRBV7-3|TRBJ2-3
TGTGCCAGCAGCTTAGGAGGGTCATATACGCAGTATTTT
CASSLGGSYTQYF
>NA|NA|TRBV7-2|TRBJ1-3
TGTGCCAGCAGCTTAGTGGTCGCTGGAAACACCATATATTTT
CASSLVVAGNTIYF
>NA|NA|TRBV20-1|TRBJ1-4
TGCAGTGCTAGAGACAGCGGGCCAGGTGAAAAACTGTTTTTT
CSARDSGPGEKLFF
>NA|NA|TRBV6-1|TRBJ2-7
TGTGCCAGCAGTCTTAGGACTGGCTCCTACGAGCAGTACTTC
CASSLRTGSYEQYF
>once|TRBD1|TRBV19|TRBJ2-7
TGTGCCAGCAGCCGGGACAGAGCTACCTACGAGCAGTACTTC
CASSRDRATYEQYF
>NA|NA|TRBV2|TRBJ2-5
TGTGCCAGCAGGCGACTAGGGGGAGAGACCCAGTACTTC
CASRRLGGETQYF
>NA|TRBD1|TRBV7-8|TRBJ1-2
TGTGCCAGCAGCCCTATGGGACAGTTTAACTATGGCTACACCTTC
CASSPMGQFNYGYTF
>few|NA|TRBV7-3|TRBJ2-2
TGTGCCAGCAGGGCGGACAGCCAGAACACCGGGGAGCTGTTTTTT
CASRADSQNTGELFF
>few|NA|TRBV7-2|TRBJ2-2
TGTGCCAGCAGCCCGGGGAACACCGGGGAGCTGTTTTTT
CASSPGNTGELFF
>NA|NA|TRBV7-9|TRBJ1-1
TGTGCCAGCAACCCTGGGGGGGGAACTGAAGCTTTCTTT
CASNPGGGTEAFF
>few|NA|TRBV20-1|TRBJ2-7
TGCAGTGCGAGAAGACCGGGCCAAGCCTACGAGCAGTACTTC
CSARRPGQAYEQYF
>NA|TRBD1|TRBV5-6|TRBJ1-2
TGTGCCAGCAGCCGGGGACAGAACTATGGCTACACCTTC
CASSRGQNYGYTF
>NA|TRBD2|TRBV20-1|TRBJ2-7
TGCAGTGCTTCGTCGCGGGAGAATTGGGGGACCTTCTACGAGCAGTACTTC
CSASSRENWGTFYEQYF
>NA|NA|TRBV10-3|TRBJ1-3
TGTGCCATCAGTGCGCCAGGGAGAGGGAACACCATATATTTT
CAISAPGRGNTIYF
>few|NA|TRBV2|TRBJ1-6
TGTGCCAGCAGTGTTGGGCAGAAGGACTCACCCCTCCACTTT
CASSVGQKDSPLHF
>NA|NA|TRBV20-1|TRBJ2-3
TGCAGTGCTAGAGTTGGCGGGTCCCCGCAGTATTTT
CSARVGGSPQYF
>once|TRBD1|TRBV20-1|TRBJ2-5
TGCAGTGCTAGAGATGCAGGGGGCGGAGAGACCCAGTACTTC
CSARDAGGGETQYF
>NA|TRBD1|TRBV30|TRBJ1-2
TGTGCCTGGAGTTACGGACAGGGGGCATCGGATGGCTACACCTTC
CAWSYGQGASDGYTF
>NA|NA|TRBV28|TRBJ1-2
TGTGCCAGCAGCCCCCAGGGGTCCTATGGCTACACCTTC
CASSPQGSYGYTF
>NA|NA|TRBV27|TRBJ2-2
TGTGCCAGCAGTTGGGGATGGCAGAACACCGGGGAGCTGTTTTTT
CASSWGWQNTGELFF
>NA|NA|TRBV7-9|TRBJ1-6
TGTGCCAGCAGCCCATCCCAGGGCAATTCACCCCTCCACTTT
CASSPSQGNSPLHF
>few|TRBD1|TRBV20-1|TRBJ2-5
TGCAGTGCCGAGTCTTGGGACAGTCGGGAGACCCAGTACTTC
CSAESWDSRETQYF
>NA|NA|TRBV7-2|TRBJ1-2
TGTGCCAGCAGCTTAGGCAGGGGTCTTAACTATGGCTACACCTTC
CASSLGRGLNYGYTF
>NA|NA|TRBV20-1|TRBJ1-1
TGCAGTGCAGGGAGTGGCGGAGGAAAGGAAGGCACTGAAGCTTTCTTT
CSAGSGGGKEGTEAFF
>NA|TRBD1|TRBV7-9|TRBJ1-2
TGTGCCAGCAGCTACCAGGACAGGGTGTTTGATGGCTACACCTTC
CASSYQDRVFDGYTF
>few|NA|TRBV30|TRBJ1-3
TGTGCCTGGAGAGGGGGACAAGTCTCTGGAAACACCATATATTTT
CAWRGGQVSGNTIYF
>NA|TRBD1|TRBV5-1|TRBJ2-7
TGCGCCAGCAGCTCCGGGACAGGGCACGAGCAGTACTTC
CASSSGTGHEQYF
>once|NA|TRBV7-2|TRBJ2-7
TGTGCCAGCACAACCGACAGCTACGAGCAGTACTTC
CASTTDSYEQYF